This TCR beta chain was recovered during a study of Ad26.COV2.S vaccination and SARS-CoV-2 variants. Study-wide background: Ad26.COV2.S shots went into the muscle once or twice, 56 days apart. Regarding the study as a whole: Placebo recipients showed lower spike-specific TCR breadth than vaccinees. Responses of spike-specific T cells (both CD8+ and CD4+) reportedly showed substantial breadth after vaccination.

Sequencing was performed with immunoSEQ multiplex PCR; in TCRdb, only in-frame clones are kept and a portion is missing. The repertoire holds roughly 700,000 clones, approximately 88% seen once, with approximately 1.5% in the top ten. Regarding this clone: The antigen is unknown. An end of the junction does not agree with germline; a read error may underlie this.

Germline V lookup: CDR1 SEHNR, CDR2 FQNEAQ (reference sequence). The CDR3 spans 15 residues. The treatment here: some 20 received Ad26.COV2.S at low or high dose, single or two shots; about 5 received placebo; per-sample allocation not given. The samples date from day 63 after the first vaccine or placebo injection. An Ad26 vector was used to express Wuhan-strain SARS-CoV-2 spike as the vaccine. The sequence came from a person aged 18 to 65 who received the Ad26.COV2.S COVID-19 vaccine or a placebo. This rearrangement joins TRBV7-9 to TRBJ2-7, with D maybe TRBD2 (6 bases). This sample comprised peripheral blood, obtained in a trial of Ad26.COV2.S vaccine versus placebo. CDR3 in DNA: TGTGCCAGCAGCTTAGGGGAAAGAGGGGATCCCTGGGGGGACTTC. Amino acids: CASSLGERGDPWGDF.